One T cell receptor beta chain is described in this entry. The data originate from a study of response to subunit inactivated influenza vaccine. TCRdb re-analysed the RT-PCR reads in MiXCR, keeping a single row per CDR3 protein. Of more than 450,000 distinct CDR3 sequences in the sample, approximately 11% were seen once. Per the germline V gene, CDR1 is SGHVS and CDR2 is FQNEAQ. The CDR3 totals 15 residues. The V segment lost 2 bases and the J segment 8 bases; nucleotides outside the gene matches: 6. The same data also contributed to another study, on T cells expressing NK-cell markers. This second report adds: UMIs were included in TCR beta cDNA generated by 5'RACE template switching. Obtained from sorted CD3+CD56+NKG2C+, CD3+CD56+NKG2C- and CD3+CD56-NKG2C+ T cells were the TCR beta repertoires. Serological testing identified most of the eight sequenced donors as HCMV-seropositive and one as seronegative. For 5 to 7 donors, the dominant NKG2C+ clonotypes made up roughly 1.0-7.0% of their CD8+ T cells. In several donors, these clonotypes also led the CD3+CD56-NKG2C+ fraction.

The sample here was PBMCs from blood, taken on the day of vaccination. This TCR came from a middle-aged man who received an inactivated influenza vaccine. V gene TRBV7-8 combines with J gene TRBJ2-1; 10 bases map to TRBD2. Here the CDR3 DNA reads TGTGCCAGCAGCTTATTTGGGACTAGCGCCCATGAGCAGTTCTTC. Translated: CASSLFGTSAHEQFF.